Presented here are 32 T cell receptor beta chains from one specimen sequenced in a study of cytomegalovirus exposure and HLA in healthy donors (TCRdb year 2017). The library was made by the immunoSEQ multiplex PCR assay. The multiplex PCR relied on a mix of 60 forward primers for TCR Vbeta segments and 13 reverse primers for TCR Jbeta segments. TCRdb re-hosts the immuneACCESS table, in-frame sequences only. Its copies lack some clones; in the studies checked, an unresolved V gene accounts for under half of them, and the cause for the rest is not known. Here the sample has under 200,000 clones; 80% occur a single time. The ten top clones hold roughly 1.2% of the sample. The sequenced sample was PBMCs. Receptor source: a woman between 50 and 59 years old in good health and CMV-seronegative.

This chain uses TRBV6-5 with TRBJ2-7; no reliable D call. This CDR3 comprises 15 residues. The V end was cut by 7 bases, the J end by 3 bases, with 19 bases between. Germline CDR1 MNHEY, CDR2 SVGAGI. CDR3 nucleotides: TGTGCCAGCATGAGAATGGCTGGCCTAGGCTACGAGCAGTACTTC. It is translated as CASMRMAGLGYEQYF.

This chain links TRBV7-2 with TRBJ1-5; D is uncertain. Trimming took off 4 bases at V and 8 bases at J, with 6 bases between the two ends. The germline V gene has CDR1 SGHTA and CDR2 FQGNSA. The CDR3 has 11 residues. The CDR3 nucleotides read TGTGCCAGCAGCTCATACAAGCCCCAGCATTTT. Translation: CASSSYKPQHF.

V and J are TRBV7-2 and TRBJ2-1; 8 bases line up with TRBD2. CDR1 and CDR2 from the germline V gene are SGHTA and FQGNSA. J gave up 5 bases and V 2 bases, and 8 bases lay outside the gene matches. This CDR3 has 16 amino acids. CDR3 amino acids: CASSLRGAGGHNEQFF. The CDR3 DNA follows: TGTGCCAGCAGCTTACGGGGGGCGGGAGGCCACAATGAGCAGTTCTTC.

The rearrangement links TRBV11-2 to TRBJ1-1, with D perhaps matching TRBD1 (5 bases). Germline lookup yields CDR1 SGHAT and CDR2 FQNNGV. This CDR3 spans 15 amino acids. The V end was cut by 3 bases, the J end by 3 bases, with 14 bases between. This CDR3 is CASSFLGGLDTEAFF. Here the CDR3 DNA reads TGTGCCAGCAGCTTTCTTGGGGGACTCGACACTGAAGCTTTCTTT.

The rearrangement joins TRBV14 to TRBJ2-1; 9 bases agree with TRBD1. The CDR3 sequence is 16 residues long. The germline CDR1 and CDR2 sequences are SGHDN and FVKESK. V dropped 3 bases and J dropped 3; count of bases not matched to a gene: 6. The CDR3, as DNA: TGTGCCAGCAGCCAGGGACAGGGTCTGAGCTACAATGAGCAGTTCTTC. Translating it yields CASSQGQGLSYNEQFF.

The V and J genes are TRBV6-6 and TRBJ1-3; D ambiguous. Trimming left V 6 bases short and J 1 base short, with 13 bases between. Looked up from germline, CDR1 is MNHNY and CDR2 is SVGAGI (reference sequence). The CDR3 contains 15 residues. CDR3 nucleotides: TGTGCCAGCAGCCAAACGAGCAAGTCTGGAAACACCATATATTTT. It specifies CASSQTSKSGNTIYF.

V is TRBV10-3 and J is TRBJ1-1; D is undetermined. This CDR3 region has 13 residues. V was trimmed by 7 bases and J by 1 base, leaving 10 bases between them. Looked up from germline, CDR1 is ENHRY and CDR2 is SYGVKD. The CDR3 nucleotides are TGTGCCATCACTAGAGACCCGAACACTGAAGCTTTCTTT. Translation gives CAITRDPNTEAFF.

This clone was seen more than once but under ten times. The rearrangement links TRBV23-1 to TRBJ1-3; tentatively, D is TRBD1 (5 bases). TRBV23-1 is sorted into the ORF group, with uncertain function. Trimming removed 0 bases at V and 1 base at J, with 7 bases between. This CDR3 has 15 residues. CDR3 residues: CASSQSGVSGNTIYF. For the CDR3, the DNA is TGCGCCAGCAGTCAATCAGGGGTATCTGGAAACACCATATATTTT.

The chain combines TRBV11-2 with TRBJ1-1; a possible D gene is TRBD1 (6 bases). V dropped 6 bases and J dropped 3 bases, with 17 bases sitting between them. The CDR3 runs to 15 residues. Germline CDR1 and CDR2: SGHAT and FQNNGV. CDR3 loop: CASSPRSGGDTEAFF. The CDR3 DNA reads TGTGCCAGCAGTCCGCGGTCTGGGGGCGACACTGAAGCTTTCTTT.

The chain recombines TRBV5-1 with TRBJ2-3; a weak D match, TRBD1 (6 bases). V was cut by 2 bases and J by 5 bases, with 12 bases left in between. This CDR3 is built from 14 residues. Germline V gene sequence: CDR1 SGHRS, CDR2 YFSETQ. For the CDR3, the DNA is TGCGCCAGCAGCTTAACAGGGTGGGGAGATACGCAGTATTTT. It codes for CASSLTGWGDTQYF.

The V gene is TRBV9, the J gene TRBJ2-3; a weak D match, TRBD1 (6 bases). V gave up 0 bases and J gave up 0 bases, with 17 bases separating them. Germline loops: CDR1 SGDLS, CDR2 YYNGEE. The CDR3 is 18 amino acids. CDR3 bases: TGTGCCAGCAGCGTAGTGGGCAGGGGCGGCTCTAGCACAGATACGCAGTATTTT. Protein: CASSVVGRGGSSTDTQYF.

The V and J genes are TRBV6-6 and TRBJ2-3; perhaps TRBD2 as D (7 bases). V gave up 6 bases and J gave up 3 bases, with 16 bases separating them. Germline-derived CDR1 and CDR2 are MNHNY and SVGAGI (reference sequence). This CDR3 spans 15 amino acids. The CDR3 sequence is CASSHSGGRTDTQYF. The CDR3 DNA reads as TGTGCCAGCAGCCATTCCGGGGGGCGAACAGATACGCAGTATTTT.

The rearrangement uses TRBV4-2 and TRBJ1-2; TRBD1 matches 7 bases. The junction had 5 bases not matched to a gene; V was cut back by 0 bases and J by 4 bases. CDR1 is LGHNA and CDR2 is YNFKEQ in the germline V gene. CDR3 length: 15 amino acids. The CDR3 nucleotides read TGTGCCAGCAGCCAAGAAGCGACAGGGACCTATGGCTACACCTTC. This encodes CASSQEATGTYGYTF.

The chain recombines TRBV2 with TRBJ2-7; D may be TRBD1 (6 bases). This CDR3 contains 16 residues. V gave up 6 bases and J gave up 2 bases, with 20 bases separating them. Germline V gene data show CDR1 as SNHLY and CDR2 as FYNNEI. CDR3 residues: CASSVTGTKGPYEQYF. CDR3 in DNA: TGTGCCAGCAGCGTAACCGGGACAAAAGGTCCCTACGAGCAGTACTTC.

The gene calls are TRBV7-2 and TRBJ2-7, with 8 bases that match TRBD1. J lost 3 bases, V lost 2 bases, and 3 bases had no gene match. Germline CDR1 reads SGHTA; CDR2 reads FQGNSA. The CDR3 extends over 14 amino acids. DNA of the CDR3: TGTGCCAGCAGCTTACGGACAGGGAGCTACGAGCAGTACTTC. This gives the protein CASSLRTGSYEQYF.

The chain links TRBV10-1 to TRBJ2-7; the match to TRBD1 covers 8 bases. From germline, CDR1 is WNHNN and CDR2 SYGVQD (reference sequence). Losses at the gene ends were 11 bases for V and 4 bases for J; bases not matched to a gene: 22. This CDR3 region has 17 residues. CDR3 sequence reads: CAARTGLCVSPVYEQYF. In nucleotides, the CDR3 is TGCGCCGCGAGGACAGGGCTCTGCGTCTCCCCAGTGTACGAGCAGTACTTC.

This clone was observed a few times. The chain employs TRBV10-3 and TRBJ1-5, with unresolved D. The CDR3 is 14 amino acids. Germline V gene sequence: CDR1 ENHRY, CDR2 SYGVKD. V lost 2 bases to trimming and J lost 2 bases, with 7 bases between them. The CDR3 reads CAISEAGGNQPQHF. The CDR3 coding sequence is TGTGCCATCAGTGAGGCCGGGGGCAATCAGCCCCAGCATTTT.

The chain has TRBV5-6 and TRBJ2-7; TRBD2 agrees at 9 bases. The CDR3 loop spans 17 amino acids. Losses at the gene ends were 4 bases for V and 5 bases for J; bases not matched to a gene: 16. CDR1 and CDR2 (germline): SGHDT, YYEEEE. Here the CDR3 DNA reads TGTGCCAGCAGCCAAGGCTTGGCGGGAGGGCCTGAGAACGAGCAGTACTTC. Encoded protein: CASSQGLAGGPENEQYF.

The chain is built from TRBV2 and TRBJ1-1, with D perhaps TRBD1 (6 bases). This CDR3 is 12 amino acids long. Trimming shortened V by 11 bases and J by 3 bases, and 13 bases separated the two germline ends. Germline V CDR1 and CDR2: SNHLY, FYNNEI. The CDR3 here is CAVQSGDTEAFF. CDR3 in DNA: TGTGCCGTACAATCAGGGGACACTGAAGCTTTCTTT.

The chain joins TRBV5-1 to TRBJ2-1; tentatively, D is TRBD2 (6 bases). Trimming cost V 10 bases and J 10 bases, with 24 bases left between them. Germline V gene lookup returns CDR1 SGHRS and CDR2 YFSETQ. This CDR3 is 14 amino acids long. The CDR3 loop reads CASGTGDDVGEQFF. CDR3 bases: TGCGCCTCAGGGACGGGGGACGATGTCGGAGAGCAGTTCTTC.

The rearrangement joins TRBV6-1 to TRBJ2-7; 7 bases are shared with TRBD2. The CDR3 covers 14 residues. Per germline, CDR1 MNHNS and CDR2 SASEGT. J was trimmed by 2 bases and V by 3 bases; bases with no gene match: 4. CDR3 DNA sequence: TGTGCCAGCAGTGATCTGCGGGGGACCTACGAGCAGTACTTC. This translates into CASSDLRGTYEQYF.

The chain employs TRBV9 and TRBJ2-1, with 10 bases fitting TRBD1. Looked up from germline, CDR1 is SGDLS and CDR2 is YYNGEE. This CDR3 has 16 amino acids. J was trimmed by 4 bases and V by 4 bases; bases with no gene match: 8. Here the CDR3 reads CASSPTGTGAYNEQFF. Written as DNA, the CDR3 is TGTGCCAGCAGCCCAACCGGGACAGGGGCTTACAATGAGCAGTTCTTC.

The rearrangement joins TRBV10-3 to TRBJ2-1, with 11 nucleotides matching TRBD2. This CDR3 region has 14 residues. Germline CDR1 ENHRY, CDR2 SYGVKD. The ends lost 5 bases at V and 7 bases at J; junction bases unmatched: 4. This chain's CDR3 is CAISLAGGGNEQFF. Here the CDR3 DNA reads TGTGCCATCAGTTTAGCGGGAGGGGGTAATGAGCAGTTCTTC.

This chain links TRBV4-3 with TRBJ1-2; D is unclear. This CDR3 region has 16 residues. V shed 0 bases and J shed 5 bases, with 16 bases lying between them. From germline, CDR1 is LGHNA and CDR2 YSLEER. CDR3 coding DNA: TGCGCCAGCAGCCAAGAATGGCAGAATGTTTTTTATGGCTACACCTTC. Encoded protein: CASSQEWQNVFYGYTF.

The rearrangement joins TRBV7-3 to TRBJ2-3, with D possibly being TRBD2 (6 bases). This CDR3 is built from 15 residues. CDR1 and CDR2 (germline): SGHTA, FQGTGA. V lost 3 bases, J lost 1 base, and 11 bases lay in between. CDR3: CASSLFPSGTDTQYF. CDR3 coding DNA: TGTGCCAGCAGCTTGTTCCCTAGCGGCACAGATACGCAGTATTTT.

The chain uses TRBV5-1 and TRBJ1-4; TRBD1 matches 8 bases. Germline V lookup: CDR1 SGHRS, CDR2 YFSETQ. This CDR3 has 14 residues. J lost 7 bases, V lost 3 bases, and 5 bases had no gene match. This chain's CDR3 is CASSSGQGSEKLFF. The CDR3 nucleotides are TGCGCCAGCAGCTCCGGACAGGGAAGTGAAAAACTGTTTTTT. Drawing the rest from reference TRBV5-1 and TRBJ1-4, the complete variable domain is KAGVTQTPRYLIKTRGQQVTLSCSPISGHRSVSWYQQTPGQGLQFLFEYFSETQRNKGNFPGRFSGRQFSNSRSEMNVSTLELGDSALYLCASSSGQGSEKLFFGSGTQLSVL.

This clone was seen a handful of times. This chain links TRBV10-2 with TRBJ2-7, with a tentative D call TRBD2 (6 bases). V lost 7 bases to trimming and J lost 6 bases, with 19 bases between them. The length of the CDR3 is 14 residues. Germline loops: CDR1 WSHSY, CDR2 SAAADI. The CDR3 region has the DNA TGCGCCAGCATTTCCCGGGACTCCCCCGGCGAGCAGTACTTC. Translating gives CASISRDSPGEQYF.

The gene calls are TRBV18 and TRBJ1-5; maybe TRBD1 (6 bases). The V end was cut by 6 bases, the J end by 7 bases, with 19 bases between. CDR1 and CDR2 from the germline V gene are KGHSH and LQKENI. This CDR3 is built from 15 residues. The CDR3: CASSLGYREGQPQHF. The CDR3 DNA reads TGTGCCAGCTCGCTCGGTTACAGGGAAGGACAGCCCCAGCATTTT.

The V and J genes are TRBV30 and TRBJ1-5, with D perhaps matching TRBD1 (6 bases). The CDR3 has 16 residues. Deletions cut 2 bases from V and 0 bases from J, with 14 bases between. The germline CDR1 and CDR2 sequences are GTSNPN and SVGIG (reference sequence). For the CDR3, the DNA is TGTGCCTGGAGTTCCCAGGGGTTCTATAGCAATCAGCCCCAGCATTTT. Translation: CAWSSQGFYSNQPQHF.

The chain links TRBV9 to TRBJ1-3; 8 bases map to TRBD1. Looked up from germline, CDR1 is SGDLS and CDR2 is YYNGEE. Unmatched junction bases numbered 8, after V lost 3 bases and J lost 0 bases. The CDR3 has 17 amino acids. The DNA of the CDR3 is TGTGCCAGCAGCGCCCGACAGGGGCTGAACTCTGGAAACACCATATATTTT. This sequence encodes CASSARQGLNSGNTIYF.

This clone turned up a few times. This chain joins TRBV5-5 and TRBJ1-4; 8 bases are a match to TRBD1. This CDR3 has 19 amino acids. Germline CDR1 is SGHKS and CDR2 is YYEKEE (reference sequence). With 3 bases clipped from V and 0 bases from J, the junction kept 13 bases outside the gene matches. This CDR3 is CASSWLTGAGTPTNEKLFF. CDR3 bases: TGTGCCAGCAGCTGGCTGACAGGGGCGGGCACCCCAACTAATGAAAAACTGTTTTTT.

The rearrangement uses TRBV13 and TRBJ2-7; perhaps TRBD1 as D (5 bases). V lost 5 bases to trimming and J lost 6 bases, with 17 bases between them. Looked up from germline, CDR1 is PRHDT and CDR2 is FYEKMQ (reference sequence). The CDR3 length is 14 residues. Here the CDR3 DNA reads TGTGCCAGCAGCCCTAGGTTAGGGGCTGGCGAGCAGTACTTC. Translating it yields CASSPRLGAGEQYF.